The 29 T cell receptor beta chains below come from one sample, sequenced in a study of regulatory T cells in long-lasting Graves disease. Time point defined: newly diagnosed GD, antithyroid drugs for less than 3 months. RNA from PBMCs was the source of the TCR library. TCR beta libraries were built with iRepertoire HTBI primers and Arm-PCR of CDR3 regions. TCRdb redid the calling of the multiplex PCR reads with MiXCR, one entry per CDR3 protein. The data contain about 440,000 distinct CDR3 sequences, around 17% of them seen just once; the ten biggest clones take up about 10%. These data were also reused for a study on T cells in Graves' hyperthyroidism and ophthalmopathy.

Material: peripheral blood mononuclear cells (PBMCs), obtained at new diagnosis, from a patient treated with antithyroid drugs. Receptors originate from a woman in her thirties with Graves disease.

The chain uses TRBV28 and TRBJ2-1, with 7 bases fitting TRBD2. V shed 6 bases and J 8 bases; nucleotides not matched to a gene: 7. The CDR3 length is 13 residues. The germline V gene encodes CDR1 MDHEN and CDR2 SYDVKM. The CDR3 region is CASRSGAGDEQFF. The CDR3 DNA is TGTGCCAGCAGGAGCGGGGCCGGTGATGAGCAGTTCTTC.

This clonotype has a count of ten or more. Written as DNA, the CDR3 is TGTGCCAGCAGATACGGGACAGGGGGCAATCAGCCCCAGCATTTT. Protein: CASRYGTGGNQPQHF. The J gene is TRBJ1-5, the V gene TRBV12-3 or TRBV12-4; 10 bases line up with TRBD1. The ends lost 6 bases at V and 2 bases at J; junction bases unmatched: 4. This CDR3 comprises 15 residues.

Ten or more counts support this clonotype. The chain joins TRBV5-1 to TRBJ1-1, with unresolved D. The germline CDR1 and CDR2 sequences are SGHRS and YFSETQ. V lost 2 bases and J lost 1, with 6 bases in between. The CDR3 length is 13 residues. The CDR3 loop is CASSFQSNTEAFF. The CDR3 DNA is TGCGCCAGCAGCTTTCAATCGAACACTGAAGCTTTCTTT.

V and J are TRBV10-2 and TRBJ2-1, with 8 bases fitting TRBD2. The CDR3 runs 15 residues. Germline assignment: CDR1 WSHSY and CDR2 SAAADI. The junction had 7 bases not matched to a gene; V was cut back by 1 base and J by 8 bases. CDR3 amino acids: CASSEWRGASDEQFF. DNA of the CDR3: TGCGCCAGCAGTGAGTGGCGGGGGGCTTCGGATGAGCAGTTCTTC.

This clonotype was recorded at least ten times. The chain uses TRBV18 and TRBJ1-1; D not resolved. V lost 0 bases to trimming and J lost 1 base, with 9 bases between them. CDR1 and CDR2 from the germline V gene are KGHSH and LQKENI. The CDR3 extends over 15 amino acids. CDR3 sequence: CASSPPGGRNTEAFF. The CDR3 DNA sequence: TGTGCCAGCTCACCACCGGGCGGAAGGAACACTGAAGCTTTCTTT.

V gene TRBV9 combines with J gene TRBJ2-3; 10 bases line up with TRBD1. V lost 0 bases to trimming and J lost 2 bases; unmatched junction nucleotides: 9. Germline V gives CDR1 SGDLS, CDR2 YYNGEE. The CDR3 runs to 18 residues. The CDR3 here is CASSVGDRGGSHTDTQYF. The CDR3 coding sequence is TGTGCCAGCAGCGTAGGGGACAGGGGTGGTTCCCACACAGATACGCAGTATTTT.

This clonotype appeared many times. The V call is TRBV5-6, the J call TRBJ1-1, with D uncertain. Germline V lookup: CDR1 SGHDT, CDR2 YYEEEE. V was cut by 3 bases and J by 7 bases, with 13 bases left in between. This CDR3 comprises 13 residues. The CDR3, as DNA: TGTGCCAGCAGCTCAACTCTGGATCTTGAAGCTTTCTTT. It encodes CASSSTLDLEAFF.

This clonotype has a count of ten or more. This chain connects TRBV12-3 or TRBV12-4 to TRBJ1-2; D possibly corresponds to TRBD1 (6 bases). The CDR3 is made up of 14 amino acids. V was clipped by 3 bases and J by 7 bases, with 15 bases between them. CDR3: CASSLPGAVAGYTF. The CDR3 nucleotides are TGTGCCAGCAGTTTGCCGGGGGCGGTTGCTGGCTACACCTTC.

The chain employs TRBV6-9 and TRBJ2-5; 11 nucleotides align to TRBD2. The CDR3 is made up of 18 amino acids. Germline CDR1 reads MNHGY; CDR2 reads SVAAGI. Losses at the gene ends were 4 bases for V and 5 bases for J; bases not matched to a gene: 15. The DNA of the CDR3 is TGTGCCAGCAGTTTGGTAGCGGGAGGGCCGGTCGTGGGGGAGACCCAGTACTTC. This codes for CASSLVAGGPVVGETQYF.

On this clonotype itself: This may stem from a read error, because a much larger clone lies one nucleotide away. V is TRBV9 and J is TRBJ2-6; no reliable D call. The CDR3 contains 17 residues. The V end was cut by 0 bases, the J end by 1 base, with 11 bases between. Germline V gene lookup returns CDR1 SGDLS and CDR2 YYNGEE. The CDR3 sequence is CASSVDPVPSGANVLTF. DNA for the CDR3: TGTGCCAGCAGCGTAGACCCCGTCCCGTCTGGGGCCAACGTCCTGACTTTC.

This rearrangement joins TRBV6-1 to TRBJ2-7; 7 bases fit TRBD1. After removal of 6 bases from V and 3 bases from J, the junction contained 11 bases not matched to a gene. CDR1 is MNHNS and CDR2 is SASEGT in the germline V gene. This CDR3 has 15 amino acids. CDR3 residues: CASSLRTGGHYEQYF. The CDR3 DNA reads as TGTGCCAGCAGCCTCCGGACAGGAGGCCACTACGAGCAGTACTTC.

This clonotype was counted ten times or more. Here the CDR3 reads CASSGNRGSGNEQFF. For the CDR3, the DNA is TGTGCCAGCAGCGGCAACAGGGGGAGTGGCAATGAGCAGTTCTTC. The chain joins TRBV7-9 to TRBJ2-1; 8 bases are shared with TRBD1. Germline loops: CDR1 SEHNR, CDR2 FQNEAQ (reference sequence). Trimming at V came to 5 bases and at J to 6 bases, leaving 9 bases not matched to a gene. This CDR3 has 15 amino acids.

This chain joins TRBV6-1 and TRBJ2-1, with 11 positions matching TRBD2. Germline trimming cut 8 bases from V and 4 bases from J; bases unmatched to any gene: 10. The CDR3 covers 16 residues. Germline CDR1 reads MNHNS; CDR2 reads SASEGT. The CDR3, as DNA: TGTGCCAGCGGACCCCGGACTAGCGGGCTTTACAATGAGCAGTTCTTC. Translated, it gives CASGPRTSGLYNEQFF.

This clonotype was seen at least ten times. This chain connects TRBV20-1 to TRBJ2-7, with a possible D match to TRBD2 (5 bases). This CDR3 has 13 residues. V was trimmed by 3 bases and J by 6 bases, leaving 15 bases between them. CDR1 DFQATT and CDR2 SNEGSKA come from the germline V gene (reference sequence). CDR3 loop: CSASGSTWAEQYF. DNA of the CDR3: TGCAGTGCTAGTGGGAGCACTTGGGCCGAGCAGTACTTC.

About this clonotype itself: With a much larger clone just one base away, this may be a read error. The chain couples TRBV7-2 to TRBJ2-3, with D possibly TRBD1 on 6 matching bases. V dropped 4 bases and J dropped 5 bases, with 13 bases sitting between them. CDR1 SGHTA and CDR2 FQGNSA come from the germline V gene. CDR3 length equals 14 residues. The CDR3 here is CASSWGHPVDTQYF. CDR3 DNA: TGTGCCAGCAGCTGGGGGCACCCCGTAGATACGCAGTATTTT.

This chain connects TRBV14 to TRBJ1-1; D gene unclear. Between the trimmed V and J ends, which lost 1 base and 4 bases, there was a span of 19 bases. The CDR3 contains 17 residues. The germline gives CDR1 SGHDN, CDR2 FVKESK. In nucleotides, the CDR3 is TGTGCCAGCAGCCAAGGGAGGGCTGGCGGAAGTGGCACTGAAGCTTTCTTT. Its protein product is CASSQGRAGGSGTEAFF.

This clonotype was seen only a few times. The CDR3 loop is CASSPMMGATAHNEQFF. The CDR3 DNA is TGTGCCAGCAGCCCGATGATGGGGGCAACGGCACACAATGAGCAGTTCTTC. The gene calls are TRBV7-3 and TRBJ2-1; the D gene is possibly TRBD1 (6 bases). Deletions cut 5 bases from V and 5 bases from J, with 22 bases between. CDR1 and CDR2 (germline): SGHTA, FQGTGA. The CDR3 has 17 residues.

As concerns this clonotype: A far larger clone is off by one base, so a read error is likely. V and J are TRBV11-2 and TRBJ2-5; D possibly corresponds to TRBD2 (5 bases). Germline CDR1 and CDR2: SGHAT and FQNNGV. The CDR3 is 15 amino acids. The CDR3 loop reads CASSPRPRLGETLYF. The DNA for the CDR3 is TGTGCCAGCAGCCCCAGACCCAGGCTGGGAGAGACCCTGTACTTC.

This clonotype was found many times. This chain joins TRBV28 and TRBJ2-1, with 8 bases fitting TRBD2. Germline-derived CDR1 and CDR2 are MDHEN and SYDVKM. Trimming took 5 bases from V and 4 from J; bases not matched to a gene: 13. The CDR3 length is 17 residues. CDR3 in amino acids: CASSLHLSGGQYNEQFF. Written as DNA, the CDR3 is TGTGCCAGCAGTCTACACTTATCGGGAGGGCAGTACAATGAGCAGTTCTTC. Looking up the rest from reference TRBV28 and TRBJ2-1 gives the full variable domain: DVKVTQSSRYLVKRTGEKVFLECVQDMDHENMFWYRQDPGLGLRLIYFSYDVKMKEKGDIPEGYSVSREKKERFSLILESASTNQTSMYLCASSLHLSGGQYNEQFFGPGTRLTVL.

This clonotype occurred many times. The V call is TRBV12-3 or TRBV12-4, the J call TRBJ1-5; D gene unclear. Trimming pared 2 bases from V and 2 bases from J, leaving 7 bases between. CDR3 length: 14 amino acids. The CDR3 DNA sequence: TGTGCCAGCAGTTTACTGGACGGCAATCAGCCCCAGCATTTT. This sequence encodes CASSLLDGNQPQHF.

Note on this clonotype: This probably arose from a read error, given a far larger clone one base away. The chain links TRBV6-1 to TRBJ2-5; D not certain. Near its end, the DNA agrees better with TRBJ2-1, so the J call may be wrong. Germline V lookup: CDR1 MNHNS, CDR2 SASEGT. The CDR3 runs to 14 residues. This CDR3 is CASQMGRSNNEQFF. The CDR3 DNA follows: TGTGCCAGCCAGATGGGCAGATCAAACAATGAGCAGTTCTTC.

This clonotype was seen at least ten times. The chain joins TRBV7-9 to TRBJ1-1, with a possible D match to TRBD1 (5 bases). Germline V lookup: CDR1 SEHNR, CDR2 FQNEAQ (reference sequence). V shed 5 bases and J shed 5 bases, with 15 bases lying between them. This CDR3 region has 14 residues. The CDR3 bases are TGTGCCAGCAGCCCGATGGGGGTGGGGACTGAAGCTTTCTTT. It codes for CASSPMGVGTEAFF. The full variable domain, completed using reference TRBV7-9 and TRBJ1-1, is DTGVSQNPRHKITKRGQNVTFRCDPISEHNRLYWYRQTLGQGPEFLTYFQNEAQLEKSRLLSDRFSAERPKGSFSTLEIQRTEQGDSAMYLCASSPMGVGTEAFFGQGTRLTVV.

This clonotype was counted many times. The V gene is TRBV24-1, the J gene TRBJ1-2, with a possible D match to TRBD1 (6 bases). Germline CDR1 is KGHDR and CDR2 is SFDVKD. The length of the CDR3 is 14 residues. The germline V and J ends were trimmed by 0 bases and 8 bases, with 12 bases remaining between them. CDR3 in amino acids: CATSDLRDIGGYTF. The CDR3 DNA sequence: TGTGCCACCAGTGATTTGCGGGACATTGGCGGCTACACCTTC.

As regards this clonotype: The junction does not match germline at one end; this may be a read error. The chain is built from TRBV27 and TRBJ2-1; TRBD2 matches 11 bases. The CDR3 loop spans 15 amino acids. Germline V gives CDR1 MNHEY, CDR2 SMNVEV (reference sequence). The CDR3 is CAGSRTSGSPREQFF. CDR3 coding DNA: TGTGCCGGCAGTAGAACTAGCGGGAGCCCTAGGGAGCAGTTCTTC.

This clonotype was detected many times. This CDR3 reads CATSDPGLAASTDTQYF. CDR3 sequence (DNA): TGTGCCACCAGTGATCCAGGACTAGCAGCTAGCACAGATACGCAGTATTTT. The V gene is TRBV24-1, the J gene TRBJ2-3; 8 bases align to TRBD2. After removal of 3 bases from V and 0 bases from J, the junction contained 7 bases not matched to a gene. Germline lookup yields CDR1 KGHDR and CDR2 SFDVKD. This CDR3 has 17 residues.

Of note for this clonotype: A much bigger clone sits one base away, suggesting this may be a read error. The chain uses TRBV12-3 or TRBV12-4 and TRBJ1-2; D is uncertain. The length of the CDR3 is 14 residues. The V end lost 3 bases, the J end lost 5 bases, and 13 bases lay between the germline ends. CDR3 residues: CASSFRIGMYGYTF. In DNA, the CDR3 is TGTGCCAGCAGTTTCCGGATCGGAATGTATGGCTACACCTTC.

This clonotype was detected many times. As DNA, the CDR3 is TGTGCCAGCAGCACTCGGGCCAACAATGAGCAGTTCTTC. Translating it yields CASSTRANNEQFF. The chain combines TRBV11-3 with TRBJ2-1; D is unclear. The germline V gene encodes CDR1 SGHNT and CDR2 YENEEA. Trimming took off 5 bases at V and 5 bases at J, with 10 bases between the two ends. The CDR3 consists of 13 residues.

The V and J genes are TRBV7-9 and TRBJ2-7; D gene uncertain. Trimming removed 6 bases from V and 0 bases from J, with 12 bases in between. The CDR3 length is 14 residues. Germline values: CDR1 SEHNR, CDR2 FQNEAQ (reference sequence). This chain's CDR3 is CASRPASSSYEQYF. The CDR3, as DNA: TGTGCCAGCAGACCGGCTTCGAGCTCCTACGAGCAGTACTTC.

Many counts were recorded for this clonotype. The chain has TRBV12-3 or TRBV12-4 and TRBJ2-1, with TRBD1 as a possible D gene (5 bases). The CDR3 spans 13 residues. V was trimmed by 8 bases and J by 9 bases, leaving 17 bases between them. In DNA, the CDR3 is TGTGCCAGCCAAGGGCCAGTCCAGGGTGAGCAGTTCTTC. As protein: CASQGPVQGEQFF.